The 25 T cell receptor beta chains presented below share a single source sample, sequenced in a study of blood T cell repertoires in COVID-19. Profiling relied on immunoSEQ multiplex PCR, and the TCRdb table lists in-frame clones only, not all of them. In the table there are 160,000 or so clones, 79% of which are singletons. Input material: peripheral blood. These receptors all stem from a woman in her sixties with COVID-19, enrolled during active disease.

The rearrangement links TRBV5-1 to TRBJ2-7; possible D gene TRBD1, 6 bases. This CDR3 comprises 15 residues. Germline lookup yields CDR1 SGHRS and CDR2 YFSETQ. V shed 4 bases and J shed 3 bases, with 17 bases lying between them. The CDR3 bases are TGCGCCAGCAGCCCCAGGGGATATAGTCTCTACGAGCAGTACTTC. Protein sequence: CASSPRGYSLYEQYF.

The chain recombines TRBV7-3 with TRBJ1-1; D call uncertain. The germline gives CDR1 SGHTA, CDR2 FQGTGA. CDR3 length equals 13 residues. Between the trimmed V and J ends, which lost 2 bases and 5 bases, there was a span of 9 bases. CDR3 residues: CASSLGPRTEAFF. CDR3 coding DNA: TGTGCCAGCAGCTTAGGTCCCAGGACTGAAGCTTTCTTT.

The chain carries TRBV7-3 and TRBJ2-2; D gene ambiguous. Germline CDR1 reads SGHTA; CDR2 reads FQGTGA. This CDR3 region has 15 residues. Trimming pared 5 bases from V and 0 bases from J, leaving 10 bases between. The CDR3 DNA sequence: TGTGCCAGCAGCCGAGACACCGCGAACACCGGGGAGCTGTTTTTT. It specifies CASSRDTANTGELFF.

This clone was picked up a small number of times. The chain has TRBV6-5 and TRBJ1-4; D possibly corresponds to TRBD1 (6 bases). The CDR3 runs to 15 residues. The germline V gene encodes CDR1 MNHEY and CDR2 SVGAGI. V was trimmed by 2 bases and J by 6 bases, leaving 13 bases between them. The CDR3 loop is CASSYTPDSDEKLFF. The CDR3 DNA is TGTGCCAGCAGTTACACCCCGGACAGTGATGAAAAACTGTTTTTT.

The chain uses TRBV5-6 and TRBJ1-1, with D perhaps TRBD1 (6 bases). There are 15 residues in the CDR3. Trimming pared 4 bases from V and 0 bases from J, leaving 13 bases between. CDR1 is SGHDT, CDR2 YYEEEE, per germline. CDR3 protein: CASSRRGGLNTEAFF. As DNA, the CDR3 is TGTGCCAGCAGCCGGAGGGGGGGGCTGAACACTGAAGCTTTCTTT.

CDR3 sequence: CASSSRQVTFNTGELFF. The DNA for the CDR3 is TGTGCCAGCAGCTCACGACAGGTTACCTTCAACACCGGGGAGCTGTTTTTT. The chain couples TRBV9 to TRBJ2-2, with a tentative D call TRBD1 (6 bases). Germline-derived CDR1 and CDR2 are SGDLS and YYNGEE. The CDR3 totals 17 residues. Trimming removed 4 bases from V and 2 bases from J, with 18 bases in between.

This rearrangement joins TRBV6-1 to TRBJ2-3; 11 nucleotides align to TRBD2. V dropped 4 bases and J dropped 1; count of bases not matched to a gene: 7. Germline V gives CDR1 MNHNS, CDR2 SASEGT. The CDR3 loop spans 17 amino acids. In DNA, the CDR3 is TGTGCCAGCAGTGTCTTCCTAGCGGGGGGCCGCACAGATACGCAGTATTTT. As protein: CASSVFLAGGRTDTQYF.

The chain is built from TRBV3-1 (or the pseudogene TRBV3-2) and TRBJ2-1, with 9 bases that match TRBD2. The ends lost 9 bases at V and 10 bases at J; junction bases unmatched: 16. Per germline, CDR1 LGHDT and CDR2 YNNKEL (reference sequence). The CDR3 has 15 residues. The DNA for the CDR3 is TGTGCCAGTGAAAAACAGACTAGCGGCCTTGGGGAGCAGTTCTTC. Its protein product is CASEKQTSGLGEQFF.

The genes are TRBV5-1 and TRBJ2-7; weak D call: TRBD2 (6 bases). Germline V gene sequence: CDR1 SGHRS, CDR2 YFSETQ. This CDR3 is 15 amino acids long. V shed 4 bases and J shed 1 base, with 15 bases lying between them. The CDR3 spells CASSPRLDSSYEQYF. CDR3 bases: TGCGCCAGCAGCCCCAGACTAGATTCTTCCTACGAGCAGTACTTC.

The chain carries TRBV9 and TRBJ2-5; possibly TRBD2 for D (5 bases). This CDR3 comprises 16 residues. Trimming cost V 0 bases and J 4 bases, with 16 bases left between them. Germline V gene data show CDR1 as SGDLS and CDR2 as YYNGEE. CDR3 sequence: CASSVGASNSPETQYF. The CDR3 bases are TGTGCCAGCAGCGTAGGGGCTAGCAATAGTCCAGAGACCCAGTACTTC.

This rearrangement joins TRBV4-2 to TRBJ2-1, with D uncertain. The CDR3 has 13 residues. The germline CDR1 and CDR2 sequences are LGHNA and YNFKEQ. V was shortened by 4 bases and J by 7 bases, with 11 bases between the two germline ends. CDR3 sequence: CASSPGRLNEQFF. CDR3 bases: TGTGCCAGCAGCCCTGGGCGCCTAAATGAGCAGTTCTTC.

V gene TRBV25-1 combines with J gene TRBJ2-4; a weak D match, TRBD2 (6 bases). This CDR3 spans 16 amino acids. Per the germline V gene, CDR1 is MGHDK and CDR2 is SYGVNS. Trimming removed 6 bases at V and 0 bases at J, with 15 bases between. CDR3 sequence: CASSLKEGGAKNIQYF. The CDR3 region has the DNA TGTGCCAGCAGCCTAAAGGAGGGCGGAGCCAAAAACATTCAGTACTTC.

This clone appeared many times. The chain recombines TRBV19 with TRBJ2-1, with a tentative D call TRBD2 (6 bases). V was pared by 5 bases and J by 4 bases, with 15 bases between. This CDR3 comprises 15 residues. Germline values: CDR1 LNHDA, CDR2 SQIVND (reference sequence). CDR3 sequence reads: CASSEIAAFYNEQFF. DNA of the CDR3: TGTGCCAGTAGTGAGATAGCGGCATTTTACAATGAGCAGTTCTTC.

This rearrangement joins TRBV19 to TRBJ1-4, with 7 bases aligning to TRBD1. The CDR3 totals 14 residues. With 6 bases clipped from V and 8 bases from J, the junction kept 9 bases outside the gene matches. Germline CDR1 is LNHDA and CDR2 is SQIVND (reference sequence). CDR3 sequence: CASSPDREDEKLFF. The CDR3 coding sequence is TGTGCCAGTAGCCCCGACAGGGAGGACGAAAAACTGTTTTTT.

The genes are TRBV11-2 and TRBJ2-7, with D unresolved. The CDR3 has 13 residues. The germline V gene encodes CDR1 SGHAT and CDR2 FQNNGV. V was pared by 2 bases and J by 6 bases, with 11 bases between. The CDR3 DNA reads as TGTGCCAGCAGCTTACCTTCTCCAGGCGAGCAGTACGTC. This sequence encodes CASSLPSPGEQYV.

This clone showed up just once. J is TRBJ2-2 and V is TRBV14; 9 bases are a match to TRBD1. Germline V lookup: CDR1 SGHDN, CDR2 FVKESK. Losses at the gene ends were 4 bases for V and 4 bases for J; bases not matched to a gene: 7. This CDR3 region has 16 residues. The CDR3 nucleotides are TGTGCCAGCAGCCCGCGACAGGGGGAGATCACCGGGGAGCTGTTTTTT. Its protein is CASSPRQGEITGELFF.

This chain's CDR3 is CASSLAAAHEQFF. The CDR3 DNA sequence: TGTGCCAGCAGCTTAGCAGCGGCTCATGAGCAGTTCTTC. The chain links TRBV7-6 to TRBJ2-1, with TRBD2 as a possible D gene (5 bases). This CDR3 spans 13 amino acids. The V and J ends lost 0 bases and 8 bases respectively, with 8 bases between them. Germline-derived CDR1 and CDR2 are SGHVS and FNYEAQ.

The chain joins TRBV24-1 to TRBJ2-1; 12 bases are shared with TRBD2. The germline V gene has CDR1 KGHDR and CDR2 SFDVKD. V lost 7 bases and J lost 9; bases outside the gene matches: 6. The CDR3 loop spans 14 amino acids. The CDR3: CATSLLAGGSEQFF. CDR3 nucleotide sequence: TGTGCCACCAGCCTACTAGCGGGAGGCAGTGAGCAGTTCTTC.

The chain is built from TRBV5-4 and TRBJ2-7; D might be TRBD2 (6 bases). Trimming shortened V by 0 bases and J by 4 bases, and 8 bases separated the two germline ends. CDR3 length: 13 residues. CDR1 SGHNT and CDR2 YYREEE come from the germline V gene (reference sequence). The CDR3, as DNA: TGTGCCAGCAGCTTGGGGGGAGGTTACGAGCAGTACTTC. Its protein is CASSLGGGYEQYF. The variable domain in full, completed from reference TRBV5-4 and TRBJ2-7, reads ETGVTQSPTHLIKTRGQQVTLRCSSQSGHNTVSWYQQALGQGPQFIFQYYREEENGRGNFPPRFSGLQFPNYSSELNVNALELDDSALYLCASSLGGGYEQYFGPGTRLTVT.

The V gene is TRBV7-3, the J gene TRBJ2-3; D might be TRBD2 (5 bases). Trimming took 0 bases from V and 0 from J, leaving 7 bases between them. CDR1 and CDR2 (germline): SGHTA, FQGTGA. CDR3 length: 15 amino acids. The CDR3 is CASSLTWTSTDTQYF. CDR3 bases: TGTGCCAGCAGCTTAACGTGGACTAGCACAGATACGCAGTATTTT.

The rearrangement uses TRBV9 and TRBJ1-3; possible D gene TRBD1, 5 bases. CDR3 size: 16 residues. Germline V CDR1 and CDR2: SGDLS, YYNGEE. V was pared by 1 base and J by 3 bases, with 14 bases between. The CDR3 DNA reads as TGTGCCAGCAGCGTATCCGGCAGGGTAGTTGGAAACACCATATATTTT. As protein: CASSVSGRVVGNTIYF.

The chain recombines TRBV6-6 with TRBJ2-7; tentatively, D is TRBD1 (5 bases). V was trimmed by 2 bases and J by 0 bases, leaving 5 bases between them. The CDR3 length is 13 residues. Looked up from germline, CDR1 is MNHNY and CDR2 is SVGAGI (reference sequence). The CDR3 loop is CASSYDSSYEQYF. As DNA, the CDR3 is TGTGCCAGCAGTTACGACAGCTCCTACGAGCAGTACTTC.

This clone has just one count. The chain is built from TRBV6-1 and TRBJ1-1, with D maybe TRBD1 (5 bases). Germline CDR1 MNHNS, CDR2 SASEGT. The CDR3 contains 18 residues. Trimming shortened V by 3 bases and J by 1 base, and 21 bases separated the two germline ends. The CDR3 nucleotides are TGTGCCAGCAGTGACCGTGGGGCAGGGTTAAAGACGAACACTGAAGCTTTCTTT. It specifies CASSDRGAGLKTNTEAFF.

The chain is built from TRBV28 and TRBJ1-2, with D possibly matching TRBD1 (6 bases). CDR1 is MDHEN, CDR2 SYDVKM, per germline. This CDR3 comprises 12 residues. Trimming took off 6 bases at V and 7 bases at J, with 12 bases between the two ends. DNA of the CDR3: TGTGCCAGCAGATCAGGGGTGAGTGGCTACACCTTC. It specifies CASRSGVSGYTF.

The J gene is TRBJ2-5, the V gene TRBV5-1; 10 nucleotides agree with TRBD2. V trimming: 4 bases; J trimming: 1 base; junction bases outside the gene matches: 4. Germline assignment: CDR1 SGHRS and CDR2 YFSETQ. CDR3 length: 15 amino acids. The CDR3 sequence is CASSTGLAVQETQYF. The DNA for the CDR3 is TGCGCCAGCAGCACAGGACTAGCGGTCCAAGAGACCCAGTACTTC.